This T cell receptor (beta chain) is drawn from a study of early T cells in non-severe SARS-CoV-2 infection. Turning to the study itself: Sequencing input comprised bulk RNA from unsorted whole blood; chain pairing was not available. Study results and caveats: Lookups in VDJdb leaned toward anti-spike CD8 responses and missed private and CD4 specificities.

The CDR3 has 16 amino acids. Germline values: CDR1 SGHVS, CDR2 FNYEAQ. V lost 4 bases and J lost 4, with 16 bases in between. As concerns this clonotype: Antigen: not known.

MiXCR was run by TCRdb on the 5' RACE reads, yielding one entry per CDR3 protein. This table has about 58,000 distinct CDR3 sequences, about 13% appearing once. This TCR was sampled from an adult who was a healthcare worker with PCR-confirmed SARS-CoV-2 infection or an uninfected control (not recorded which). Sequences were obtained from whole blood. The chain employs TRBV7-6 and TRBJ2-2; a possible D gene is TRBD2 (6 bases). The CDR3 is CASSSLGGAGTGELFF. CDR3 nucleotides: TGTGCCAGCAGCTCCCTCGGCGGGGCCGGCACCGGGGAGCTGTTTTTT.